The text below deals with one TCR beta chain. The clone's antigen remains unknown. No quality values exist for individual bases; no much larger clone is one base distant. This entry comes from a study of identifying expanded T cells in peripheral blood (dated by TCRdb to 2018 to 2020). For context, the study as a whole: Separate aliquots of the same genomic DNA pool were sequenced to produce technical replicates, and four replicates were compared in pairs. The investigation overall reported the following: The binomial model flagged about 1.3 differentially abundant clones between technical replicates but 15 to 17 over around two weeks and 19 over roughly 4 weeks. The authors expected that over much longer intervals, such as months to years, biological variance in healthy repertoires might increase even further. In all healthy donors, the variance in clone template counts between samples taken around two weeks apart rose significantly as total template count increased. The beta-binomial model significantly reduced the number of clones called differentially abundant and the false-positive rate across all healthy-donor time intervals.

The immunoSEQ Assay, which uses bias-controlled multiplex PCR amplification of genomic DNA, was used to profile TCRbeta CDR3 regions. Under the source paper's analysis protocol: To quantify the absolute abundance of each unique TCRbeta CDR3 region, the sequences were collapsed and filtered. Differential abundance was tested with a binomial (Fisher-equivalent) model and with a beta-binomial model adding time-dependent variance fitted from healthy donors. Clones with fewer than 5 combined templates were removed, and a clone was called differentially abundant if the clone's Benjamini-Hochberg FDR was below 0.01. Using the form v = (b*log(k)+a)^2, the beta-binomial variance was modeled as a function of the total template count across the two samples. TCRdb took over this immuneACCESS table, retaining in-frame rearrangements with V and J assigned. Such tables are incomplete; in checked studies, under half of the missing clones stem from an unresolved V gene, and the remainder is unexplained. That table gives V, J and clone size, and the DNA gave D and trimming. This sample lists 70,000 to 100,000 clones; approximately 86% were detected once. The ten largest clones capture around 5.6% of the sample.

The CDR3 has 16 amino acids, counting the end cysteine and phenylalanine. The entry retains the CDR3 DNA only, 48 bases that are in frame from base 1. The germline V gene encodes CDR1 SGHNT and CDR2 YENEEA. The junction shows trimming of 3 bases on V and 1 base on J, plus 12 bases between the germline ends. During the collection period, no infections or other immune events were recorded for the healthy donors. Healthy-donor blood repertoires served as a training cohort to calibrate time-dependent variance in a beta-binomial model of T-cell clone differential abundance. The training cohort was composed of roughly 10 healthy donors, 3 female and 7 male. Donor ages ranged from about 29 to 65 years, with an average of about 44 years. Obtained from a commercial supplier, whole blood was collected from each healthy donor at three time points set two to three weeks apart. For immunosequencing, genomic DNA was extracted from unsorted whole blood.

The rearrangement combines TRBV11-3 with TRBJ2-2, with an unclear D gene assignment. The clonotype originates from a person aged 18 to 69 in good health. Sequencing was done on a sample of blood. This receptor carries the CDR3 CASSFMGGQNTGELFF. Here is the DNA: TGTGCCAGCAGCTTCATGGGCGGTCAGAACACCGGGGAGCTGTTTTTT.